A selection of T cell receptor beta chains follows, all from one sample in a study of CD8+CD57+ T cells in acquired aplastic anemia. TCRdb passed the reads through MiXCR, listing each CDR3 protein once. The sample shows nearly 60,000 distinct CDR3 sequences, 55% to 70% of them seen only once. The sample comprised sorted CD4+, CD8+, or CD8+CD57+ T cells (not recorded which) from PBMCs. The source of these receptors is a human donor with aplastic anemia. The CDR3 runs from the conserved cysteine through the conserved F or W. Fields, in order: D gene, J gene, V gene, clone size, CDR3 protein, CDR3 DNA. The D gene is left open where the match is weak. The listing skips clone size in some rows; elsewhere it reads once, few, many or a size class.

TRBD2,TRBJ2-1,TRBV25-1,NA,CASSRPGLAGGLDEQFF,TGTGCCAGCAGCCGACCGGGACTAGCGGGGGGCCTCGATGAGCAGTTCTTC
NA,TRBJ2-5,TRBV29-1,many,CSVEVASRGETQYF,TGCAGCGTGGAGGTTGCTTCAAGGGGAGAGACCCAGTACTTC
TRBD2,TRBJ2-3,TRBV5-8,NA,CATELAGGSDTQYF,TGTGCCACTGAACTAGCGGGGGGGTCGGATACGCAGTATTTT
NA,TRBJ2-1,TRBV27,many,CASSLDQSSYNEQFF,TGTGCCAGCAGTTTAGACCAGAGCTCCTACAATGAGCAGTTCTTC
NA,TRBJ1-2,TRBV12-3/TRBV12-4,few,CASSYTGLYGYTF,TGTGCCAGCAGTTATACGGGACTCTATGGCTACACCTTC
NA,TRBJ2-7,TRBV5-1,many,CASSLVGRSGEQYF,TGCGCCAGCAGCTTGGTTGGCCGGTCGGGCGAGCAGTACTTC
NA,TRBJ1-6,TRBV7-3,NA,CASSSGRESPLHF,TGTGCCAGCAGCTCCGGACGGGAATCACCCCTCCACTTT
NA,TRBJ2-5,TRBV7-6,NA,CASSSQRTQQETQYF,TGTGCCAGCAGCTCCCAGAGGACACAACAAGAGACCCAGTACTTC
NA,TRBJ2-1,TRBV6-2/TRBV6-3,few,CASGYGFSGRYNEQFF,TGTGCCAGCGGTTATGGATTCTCGGGTCGCTACAATGAGCAGTTCTTC
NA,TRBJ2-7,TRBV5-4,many,CASSLRGLALSYEQYF,TGTGCCAGCAGCTTGCGAGGGCTAGCTCTCTCCTACGAGCAGTACTTC